This T cell receptor (beta chain) was captured in a study of T-cell reconstitution after alpha-beta-depleted transplantation in children. Unique molecular identifiers tagged the TCRbeta library. MiXCR, applied by TCRdb to the PCR reads, yields one record per CDR3 protein. The sample comprises 450,000 to 550,000 distinct CDR3 sequences, about an eighth of which are singletons, and 14% rests with the top ten. Remarks on this clonotype: Its specificity is unknown.

Losses at the gene ends were 1 base for V and 3 bases for J; bases not matched to a gene: 7. This CDR3 comprises 17 residues. Germline CDR1 reads SGHRS; CDR2 reads YFSETQ. Overall study results and limits: T-cell counts and diversity at one year post-transplant came mainly from newly produced T cells.

The receptor comes from a female patient between 2 and 15 years old who had a stem cell transplant for aplastic anemia, so the T cells may come from the graft donor. The chain carries TRBV5-1 and TRBJ2-3, with TRBD2 matching 11 bases. The sample was PBMCs, mostly from graft donor cells, taken 180 days after TCRalphabeta/CD19-depleted stem cell transplant. The CDR3 nucleotides are TGCGCCAGCAGCTTGTTGGCTAGCGGGAGGTCAACAGATACGCAGTATTTT. This translates into CASSLLASGRSTDTQYF.